The 10 T cell receptor beta chains below come from one sample, sequenced in a study of CD8 T cells in ankylosing spondylitis. TCRdb re-called the 5' RACE reads with MiXCR, one entry per CDR3 protein. The sample has 300,000 to 400,000 distinct CDR3 sequences; around a tenth are singletons. Material: blood, either unsorted or a sorted T cell fraction (not recorded which). The receptors here all came from a female donor with ankylosing spondylitis or in good health (not recorded which).

This clonotype was seen many times. The chain joins TRBV29-1 to TRBJ2-5, with 7 bases fitting TRBD1. The length of the CDR3 is 16 residues. After removal of 0 bases from V and 4 bases from J, the junction contained 11 bases not matched to a gene. Germline lookup yields CDR1 SQVTM and CDR2 ANQGSEA. The CDR3 DNA is TGCAGCGTTGAAGATCTTGGACAGGTATGGGGAGAGACCCAGTACTTC. This translates into CSVEDLGQVWGETQYF.

This rearrangement joins TRBV7-7 to TRBJ2-2; no firm D call. Germline V gene sequence: CDR1 SSHAT, CDR2 FNYEAQ (reference sequence). The CDR3 has 12 residues. Here the CDR3 reads CALWGNTGELFF. CDR3 DNA sequence: TGTGCTCTCTGGGGGAACACCGGGGAGCTGTTTTTT.

This clonotype was seen ten or more times. This chain connects TRBV5-1 to TRBJ1-5; 7 nucleotides agree with TRBD1. This CDR3 contains 15 residues. CDR1 and CDR2 (germline): SGHRS, YFSETQ. J lost 3 bases, V lost 2 bases, and 5 bases had no gene match. The CDR3 protein is CASSLTGEDNQPQHF. The CDR3 DNA sequence: TGCGCCAGCAGCTTAACAGGGGAGGACAATCAGCCCCAGCATTTT. Full variable domain (outside the CDR3, taken from reference TRBV5-1 and TRBJ1-5): KAGVTQTPRYLIKTRGQQVTLSCSPISGHRSVSWYQQTPGQGLQFLFEYFSETQRNKGNFPGRFSGRQFSNSRSEMNVSTLELGDSALYLCASSLTGEDNQPQHFGDGTRLSIL.

In this sample, this clonotype turned up many times. J is TRBJ2-7 and V is TRBV25-1; 9 bases fit TRBD2. The junction had 10 bases not matched to a gene; V was cut back by 1 base and J by 3 bases. This CDR3 has 17 residues. Germline V gene sequence: CDR1 MGHDK, CDR2 SYGVNS. The DNA of the CDR3 is TGTGCCAGCAGTGAATCAGGGCGGGGGGGTCCTTTCTACGAGCAGTACTTC. It encodes CASSESGRGGPFYEQYF.

The chain couples TRBV5-1 to TRBJ2-2; a weak D match, TRBD1 (5 bases). V was trimmed by 0 bases and J by 3 bases, leaving 9 bases between them. Germline CDR1 reads SGHRS; CDR2 reads YFSETQ. The CDR3 has 15 amino acids. CDR3 bases: TGCGCCAGCAGCTTGGAGGGGTACGACACCGGGGAGCTGTTTTTT. The encoded protein is CASSLEGYDTGELFF.

V is TRBV6-2 or TRBV6-3 and J is TRBJ2-1, with D uncertain. This CDR3 contains 14 residues. Trimming took 7 bases from V and 6 from J, leaving 16 bases between them. Per germline, CDR1 MNHEY and CDR2 SVGEGT. CDR3 bases: TGTGCCAGCACCGGCAAAACCCCTTTCAATGAGCAGTTCTTC. It yields the protein CASTGKTPFNEQFF.

This clonotype was recorded many times. This rearrangement joins TRBV12-3 or TRBV12-4 to TRBJ2-1; D might be TRBD2 (5 bases). Trimming removed 6 bases from V and 6 bases from J, with 21 bases in between. CDR3 size: 16 residues. The CDR3 DNA reads as TGTGCCAGCAGATCCAGCTCCAAACTAGAAATCAATGAGCAGTTCTTC. It yields the protein CASRSSSKLEINEQFF.

The gene calls are TRBV10-2 and TRBJ2-7; D is possibly TRBD2 (6 bases). Trimming shortened V by 7 bases and J by 6 bases, and 10 bases separated the two germline ends. Germline loops: CDR1 WSHSY, CDR2 SAAADI. CDR3 length equals 11 residues. The CDR3 protein is CASTGGIEQYF. The CDR3 nucleotides read TGCGCCAGCACCGGGGGAATCGAGCAGTACTTC.

In its sample, this clonotype was seen many times. CDR3 sequence reads: CASSAAERSSDYTIYF. The CDR3 DNA is TGCGCCAGCAGCGCAGCTGAGCGGAGCTCTGACTACACCATATATTTT. V and J are TRBV5-1 and TRBJ1-3, with D hard to call. This CDR3 spans 16 amino acids. Germline CDR1 and CDR2: SGHRS and YFSETQ. The V gene lost 4 bases and the J gene lost 8 bases, with 22 bases spanning the gap.

This clonotype was detected ten times or more. This sequence joins TRBV29-1 and TRBJ1-5; a possible D gene is TRBD1 (6 bases). The CDR3 has 13 residues. Germline V gene lookup returns CDR1 SQVTM and CDR2 ANQGSEA. V dropped 7 bases and J dropped 6 bases, with 16 bases sitting between them. CDR3 coding DNA: TGCAGCGCCCGTCTCACAGGGACTCAGCCCCAGCATTTT. The encoded protein is CSARLTGTQPQHF.